This TCR beta chain originates from a study of PD-1 blockade in mismatch repair-deficient tumors (dated by TCRdb to 2015 to 2018). Background for the entire study: The trial enrolled 65 to 100 consecutive patients with roughly 11 mismatch repair-deficient cancer types between 2013 and 2016, all previously treated and progressing. Tumor-associated T cell clones in the peripheral blood of patients responding to PD-1 blockade were tracked using deep sequencing of TCR CDR3 regions.

Mismatch repair deficiency was established in every enrolled patient by polymerase chain reaction or immunohistochemistry. TCR sequencing was carried out for a few patients who responded to pembrolizumab therapy. Pembrolizumab PD-1 blockade was prospectively tested in advanced mismatch repair-deficient cancers, regardless of tissue of origin, in the phase II trial. Peripheral blood T cell samples were serially collected before and at multiple times after PD-1 blockade was started. The timing of each blood sample was reported as weeks after the first dose of pembrolizumab. The library was produced with the immunoSEQ multiplex PCR assay. This is the immuneACCESS table as TCRdb keeps it, with only in-frame sequences that have V and J called. A part of the clones is gone; compared with another copy, unresolved V genes explain less than half, and the rest is unexplained. The sample has more than 95,000 clones on record, approximately 90% of them singletons. The ten top clones hold about 13% of the sample.

Overall study outcomes, separate from this receptor: After pembrolizumab, tumor-resident clones, which were often undetectable in blood before treatment, expanded rapidly and then contracted, generally ahead of radiologic responses.

As to this clone: Its antigen remains undetermined. There are no base qualities to consult, and no much larger clone falls within one base.

The CDR3 runs 15 amino acids, cysteine and phenylalanine included. Only the CDR3 part of the read is kept: 45 bases, read in frame from the first base. V lost 0 bases and J lost 7 bases, and the count of bases not matched to a germline gene is 6. In the germline V gene, CDR1 corresponds to SGDLS and CDR2 to YYNGEE. Recombination connected TRBV9 to TRBJ2-1; TRBD2 lines up with 8 middle nucleotides. This specimen was peripheral blood, taken 44 weeks after starting pembrolizumab. This sequence originates from an adult with mismatch repair-deficient cancer. CDR3 sequence: CASSVVGRAGNEQFF. The DNA sequence is given as TGTGCCAGCAGCGTAGTCGGGAGGGCGGGAAATGAGCAGTTCTTC.